The 10 T cell receptor beta chains given below trace back to one sample, sequenced in a study of blood T cell repertoires in COVID-19. Sequencing used immunoSEQ multiplex PCR; TCRdb keeps in-frame clones, though not all of them. In the table there are approximately 250,000 clones, approximately 86% of which are singletons. Material for sequencing was peripheral blood. All receptors come from a man aged 35 to 55 with active or convalescent COVID-19.

The chain uses TRBV6-1 and TRBJ2-5; perhaps TRBD2 as D (6 bases). Trimming took off 2 bases at V and 3 bases at J, with 7 bases between the two ends. The CDR3 totals 13 residues. Looked up from germline, CDR1 is MNHNS and CDR2 is SASEGT. The CDR3 spells CASSEWGEETQYF. The CDR3 nucleotides are TGTGCCAGCAGTGAATGGGGGGAAGAGACCCAGTACTTC.

The V gene is TRBV7-9, the J gene TRBJ1-1; D unclear. The germline V gene has CDR1 SEHNR and CDR2 FQNEAQ (reference sequence). The length of the CDR3 is 14 residues. The ends were cut back, 2 bases at V and 9 bases at J, with 16 bases in the middle. The CDR3 DNA is TGTGCCAGCAGCTTATCCGTCTCTGGCCGTCAAGCTTTCTTT. Residues: CASSLSVSGRQAFF. Filled out from reference TRBV7-9 and TRBJ1-1, the complete variable domain reads DTGVSQNPRHKITKRGQNVTFRCDPISEHNRLYWYRQTLGQGPEFLTYFQNEAQLEKSRLLSDRFSAERPKGSFSTLEIQRTEQGDSAMYLCASSLSVSGRQAFFGQGTRLTVV.

The chain is built from TRBV5-6 and TRBJ2-7; 11 positions match TRBD1. In germline, CDR1 is SGHDT, CDR2 YYEEEE. V lost 0 bases to trimming and J lost 6 bases; unmatched junction nucleotides: 8. The CDR3 has 16 residues. Here the CDR3 DNA reads TGTGCCAGCAGCTTGGAAGGACAGGGGGCGCGGGGCGAGCAGTACTTC. Amino acids: CASSLEGQGARGEQYF. Filled out from reference TRBV5-6 and TRBJ2-7, the complete variable domain reads DAGVTQSPTHLIKTRGQQVTLRCSPKSGHDTVSWYQQALGQGPQFIFQYYEEEERQRGNFPDRFSGHQFPNYSSELNVNALLLGDSALYLCASSLEGQGARGEQYFGPGTRLTVT.

The chain employs TRBV5-1 and TRBJ2-4, with D tentatively TRBD1 (6 bases). The CDR3 is 15 amino acids. Trimming pared 4 bases from V and 6 bases from J, leaving 17 bases between. CDR1 is SGHRS, CDR2 YFSETQ, per germline. CDR3 protein: CASSPQQGWGNIQYF. The CDR3 DNA reads TGCGCCAGCAGCCCCCAACAGGGCTGGGGAAACATTCAGTACTTC. Combining the CDR3 with reference TRBV5-1 and TRBJ2-4 gives the whole variable domain KAGVTQTPRYLIKTRGQQVTLSCSPISGHRSVSWYQQTPGQGLQFLFEYFSETQRNKGNFPGRFSGRQFSNSRSEMNVSTLELGDSALYLCASSPQQGWGNIQYFGAGTRLSVL.

This clone was observed once. The CDR3 reads CASRLDNLDGTDTSNTEAFF. The CDR3 nucleotides read TGTGCAAGTCGCTTAGATAACCTCGATGGGACAGACACTTCCAACACTGAAGCTTTCTTT. V usage is TRBV12-2 and J usage is TRBJ1-1; TRBD1, the D gene given by the table, was not confirmed from the DNA. TRBV12-2 has pseudogene status. The CDR3 spans 20 residues.

This clone has a single count. This sequence joins TRBV3-1 (or the pseudogene TRBV3-2) and TRBJ2-1; the D gene is possibly TRBD2 (6 bases). This CDR3 is built from 13 residues. V lost 4 bases and J 7 bases, leaving 11 bases between the germline ends. CDR1 and CDR2 from the germline V gene are LGHDT and YNNKEL (reference sequence). The CDR3 protein is CASSRGITNEQFF. The CDR3 bases are TGTGCCAGCAGCCGCGGGATTACGAATGAGCAGTTCTTC.

This clone was detected only a few times. This chain connects TRBV7-9 to TRBJ2-7, with a possible D match to TRBD2 (6 bases). V shed 4 bases and J shed 7 bases, with 26 bases lying between them. Germline V gene lookup returns CDR1 SEHNR and CDR2 FQNEAQ (reference sequence). This CDR3 contains 17 residues. In DNA form, the CDR3 reads TGTGCCAGCAGCTCATCCTTAATGACAGTCACGGGACTGGAGCAGTACTTC. Encoded protein: CASSSSLMTVTGLEQYF. The full variable domain, its missing parts supplied by reference TRBV7-9 and TRBJ2-7, is DTGVSQNPRHKITKRGQNVTFRCDPISEHNRLYWYRQTLGQGPEFLTYFQNEAQLEKSRLLSDRFSAERPKGSFSTLEIQRTEQGDSAMYLCASSSSLMTVTGLEQYFGPGTRLTVT.

The V gene is TRBV6-5, the J gene TRBJ2-1; 11 bases are a match to TRBD2. V gave up 7 bases and J gave up 8 bases; unmatched junction bases: 10. Germline CDR1 and CDR2: MNHEY and SVGAGI. CDR3 length: 15 amino acids. Written as DNA, the CDR3 is TGTGCCAGCACCAGGACTAGCGGGCCGGCCCATGAGCAGTTCTTC. Translation: CASTRTSGPAHEQFF.

J is TRBJ1-3 and V is TRBV19; maybe TRBD1 (6 bases). The V and J ends lost 8 bases and 0 bases respectively, with 14 bases between them. This CDR3 is built from 15 residues. Germline CDR1 is LNHDA and CDR2 is SQIVND (reference sequence). CDR3 bases: TGTGCCAGTTCCCTGGACAGCGGCTCTGGAAACACCATATATTTT. Its protein product is CASSLDSGSGNTIYF.

The chain carries TRBV7-9 and TRBJ1-6; 9 nucleotides align to TRBD1. After removal of 4 bases from V and 7 bases from J, the junction contained 8 bases not matched to a gene. Germline assignment: CDR1 SEHNR and CDR2 FQNEAQ (reference sequence). This CDR3 region has 16 residues. CDR3 sequence reads: CASSSSGTGSNSPLHF. Here the CDR3 DNA reads TGTGCCAGCAGCTCTTCCGGGACAGGGTCAAATTCACCCCTCCACTTT.